The text below deals with one T cell receptor beta chain. Antigen unknown. Germline CDR1 and CDR2: LNHDA and SQIVND (reference sequence). This CDR3 has 15 amino acids. Trimming at V came to 5 bases and at J to 6 bases, leaving 7 bases not matched to a gene. This entry comes from a study of T cell responses to AZD1222 COVID-19 vaccine. The data were produced by immunoSEQ multiplex PCR, yet TCRdb's version contains in-frame clones alone and is incomplete. The profile covers 150,000 to 200,000 clones, with 75% to 90% appearing a single time and 4% to 4.5% taken by the ten largest. Study findings and constraints: Spike as a whole was targeted by vaccine-associated CD4 TCRs, dominant at 160-218 and 743-854. Baseline serostatus was positive in only 5 to 7 AZD1222 recipients. Donors in the cohort were predominantly white British and more often female, and clonal diversity was possibly underestimated. Breadth and depth of Spike-specific TCRs rose after two AZD1222 doses.

The sequence was obtained from an adult who received the MenACWY meningococcal vaccine as a control. J is TRBJ1-5 and V is TRBV19; 10 bases are shared with TRBD1. The specimen comprised peripheral blood, sampled 28 days after the second dose of the MenACWY control vaccine. This CDR3 is CASSADRTGGQPQHF. The CDR3 bases are TGTGCCAGTAGTGCGGATAGGACAGGGGGTCAGCCCCAGCATTTT.